This passage covers 28 T cell receptor beta chains from one sample sequenced in a study of OX40 agonist ivuxolimab in advanced cancers. The assay was immunoSEQ multiplex PCR, and TCRdb's table has in-frame clones only and misses some. The sample lists approximately 82,000 clones, more than 80% occurring once. The starting material was CD4+ or CD8+ T cells sorted from blood, obtained in a trial of the OX40 agonist ivuxolimab. These receptors all stem from an adult with an advanced solid tumor such as melanoma, head and neck, liver or kidney cancer.

This clone was picked up one time. The chain is built from TRBV28 and TRBJ2-7; no clear D gene. This CDR3 has 14 amino acids. Germline V lookup: CDR1 MDHEN, CDR2 SYDVKM. The ends were cut back, 7 bases at V and 0 bases at J, with 13 bases in the middle. The CDR3 region has the DNA TGTGCCAGCACCCCTGGCGGATCCTCCTACGAGCAGTACTTC. Its translation is CASTPGGSSYEQYF. Using reference TRBV28 and TRBJ2-7 for the parts outside the CDR3, the full variable domain is DVKVTQSSRYLVKRTGEKVFLECVQDMDHENMFWYRQDPGLGLRLIYFSYDVKMKEKGDIPEGYSVSREKKERFSLILESASTNQTSMYLCASTPGGSSYEQYFGPGTRLTVT.

This chain links TRBV2 with TRBJ1-2; D unresolved. Trimming took 3 bases from V and 4 from J, leaving 12 bases between them. Germline V CDR1 and CDR2: SNHLY, FYNNEI. The CDR3 spans 14 residues. The CDR3 DNA sequence: TGTGCCAGCAGTGAGAACTCGGCAGCCTATGGCTACACCTTC. It codes for CASSENSAAYGYTF.

About this clone itself: A read error may produce the germline difference seen at one junction end. V and J are TRBV7-2 and TRBJ2-5, with 8 bases aligning to TRBD2. The germline gives CDR1 SGHTA, CDR2 FQGNSA. The CDR3 consists of 16 residues. CDR3 in DNA: TGTGCCAGCAGCCTAGCCGGGACTAGAGGTCAAGAGACCCAGTACTTC. This codes for CASSLAGTRGQETQYF.

The gene calls are TRBV4-1 and TRBJ1-3; 7 bases are shared with TRBD1. This CDR3 comprises 16 residues. With 2 bases clipped from V and 4 bases from J, the junction kept 8 bases outside the gene matches. The germline CDR1 and CDR2 sequences are MGHRA and YSYEKL. CDR3 protein: CASSQFSTGEGNTIYF. The CDR3 DNA reads TGCGCCAGCAGCCAATTTTCCACAGGGGAGGGAAACACCATATATTTT.

The chain has TRBV5-5 and TRBJ2-3; tentatively, D is TRBD1 (6 bases). From germline, CDR1 is SGHKS and CDR2 YYEKEE (reference sequence). CDR3 size: 14 residues. The V end was cut by 1 base, the J end by 2 bases, with 8 bases between. The DNA for the CDR3 is TGTGCCAGCAGCTTGACAGGGTCCACAGATACGCAGTATTTT. This codes for CASSLTGSTDTQYF.

DNA for the CDR3: TGTGCCAGCAGTGAAGTACACGGGGCGGGGGAAGGCGAGCAGTACTTC. Its translation is CASSEVHGAGEGEQYF. The chain recombines TRBV2 with TRBJ2-7; TRBD2 matches at 7 bases. The CDR3 consists of 16 residues. Per germline, CDR1 SNHLY and CDR2 FYNNEI. J lost 6 bases, V lost 1 base, and 12 bases had no gene match.

J is TRBJ1-1 and V is TRBV11-2; D gene uncertain. With 5 bases removed from V and 6 bases from J, the gap between germline ends came to 13 bases. Germline CDR1 is SGHAT and CDR2 is FQNNGV. The CDR3 spans 13 residues. CDR3 amino acids: CASSHNRPAEAFF. CDR3 DNA sequence: TGTGCCAGCAGCCACAATAGGCCCGCTGAAGCTTTCTTT.

This chain links TRBV7-2 with TRBJ2-5; TRBD2 agrees at 13 bases. Per the germline V gene, CDR1 is SGHTA and CDR2 is FQGNSA. This CDR3 is 17 amino acids long. The V segment lost 5 bases and the J segment 5 bases; nucleotides outside the gene matches: 11. The DNA of the CDR3 is TGTGCCAGCAGCCGACCCCAACTAGCGGGAGGGCCGGAGACCCAGTACTTC. Translation: CASSRPQLAGGPETQYF.

The chain links TRBV19 to TRBJ2-1; possibly TRBD1 for D (5 bases). The germline V gene encodes CDR1 LNHDA and CDR2 SQIVND (reference sequence). The germline V and J ends were trimmed by 5 bases and 0 bases, with 11 bases remaining between them. The CDR3 is made up of 15 amino acids. The CDR3 loop is CASSPTVSSYNEQFF. CDR3 sequence (DNA): TGTGCCAGTAGTCCGACAGTGAGCTCCTACAATGAGCAGTTCTTC. Supplemented by reference TRBV19 and TRBJ2-1, the full variable domain reads DGGITQSPKYLFRKEGQNVTLSCEQNLNHDAMYWYRQDPGQGLRLIYYSQIVNDFQKGDIAEGYSVSREKKESFPLTVTSAQKNPTAFYLCASSPTVSSYNEQFFGPGTRLTVL.

The chain links TRBV2 to TRBJ2-3, with 14 bases fitting TRBD2. V gave up 6 bases and J gave up 0 bases; unmatched junction bases: 8. CDR1 is SNHLY, CDR2 FYNNEI, per germline. This CDR3 contains 18 residues. In DNA form, the CDR3 reads TGTGCCAGCAGCCCCGGGACTAGCGGGAGAGCTAGCACAGATACGCAGTATTTT. Amino acids: CASSPGTSGRASTDTQYF.

This clone appeared once. The chain employs TRBV5-1 and TRBJ2-1, with 10 nucleotides matching TRBD2. Germline V lookup: CDR1 SGHRS, CDR2 YFSETQ. This CDR3 comprises 15 residues. Trimming at V came to 4 bases and at J to 6 bases, leaving 7 bases not matched to a gene. CDR3: CASSGGLAVINEQFF. CDR3 sequence (DNA): TGCGCCAGCAGCGGTGGACTAGCGGTCATCAATGAGCAGTTCTTC.

This clone was counted a single time. The V call is TRBV18, the J call TRBJ2-7, with 10 bases identical to TRBD1. Trimming removed 3 bases from V and 6 bases from J; junction bases left unmatched: 5. CDR1 KGHSH and CDR2 LQKENI come from the germline V gene. This CDR3 is 14 amino acids long. As DNA, the CDR3 is TGTGCCAGCTCACCCTTGGGGACAGGGGTCGAGCAGTACTTC. Protein product: CASSPLGTGVEQYF.

The chain combines TRBV5-1 with TRBJ1-2, with 7 bases aligning to TRBD1. The CDR3 is 17 amino acids. Germline V CDR1 and CDR2: SGHRS, YFSETQ. Trimming removed 4 bases from V and 2 bases from J; junction bases left unmatched: 14. As DNA, the CDR3 is TGCGCCAGCAGCCCGACCGGGGGACAGTATAACAACTATGGCTACACCTTC. This sequence encodes CASSPTGGQYNNYGYTF.

The chain is built from TRBV7-6 and TRBJ2-1; tentative D call: TRBD1 (6 bases). Germline V CDR1 and CDR2: SGHVS, FNYEAQ. Trimming stripped 7 bases from V and 10 bases from J, with 14 bases between. The CDR3 runs to 12 residues. The CDR3 protein is CASTQGIGEQFF. The CDR3 DNA reads as TGTGCCAGCACCCAGGGGATCGGGGAGCAGTTCTTC.

The J gene is TRBJ2-7, the V gene TRBV28; a possible D gene is TRBD1 (5 bases). V shed 3 bases and J shed 0 bases, with 15 bases lying between them. Germline V gives CDR1 MDHEN, CDR2 SYDVKM. The CDR3 sequence is 16 residues long. CDR3 nucleotides: TGTGCCAGCAGTTTCCAAGACAGAACCTTCTCCTACGAGCAGTACTTC. Translated: CASSFQDRTFSYEQYF. Combining the CDR3 with reference TRBV28 and TRBJ2-7 gives the whole variable domain DVKVTQSSRYLVKRTGEKVFLECVQDMDHENMFWYRQDPGLGLRLIYFSYDVKMKEKGDIPEGYSVSREKKERFSLILESASTNQTSMYLCASSFQDRTFSYEQYFGPGTRLTVT.

This clone was recorded a few times. At one end the junction does not follow the germline gene, possibly because of a read error. The chain carries TRBV7-7 and TRBJ1-5; possible D gene TRBD1, 5 bases. Germline V CDR1 and CDR2: SSHAT, FNYEAQ (reference sequence). This CDR3 comprises 13 residues. This CDR3 is CASSLGRNQPQHF. The CDR3 bases are TGTGCTAGCAGCTTGGGGCGTAATCAGCCCCAGCATTTT.

This chain connects TRBV6-5 to TRBJ1-4; a weak D match, TRBD1 (5 bases). This CDR3 spans 14 amino acids. Germline assignment: CDR1 MNHEY and CDR2 SVGAGI. V was trimmed by 5 bases and J by 11 bases, leaving 18 bases between them. The DNA of the CDR3 is TGTGCCAGCAGTCCCGGACAAGCGGTTGGGAAACTGTTTTTT. Its protein product is CASSPGQAVGKLFF.

V is TRBV2 and J is TRBJ2-1; D tentatively reads TRBD1 or TRBD2 (6 bases each). Trimming removed 6 bases from V and 2 bases from J, with 11 bases in between. Looked up from germline, CDR1 is SNHLY and CDR2 is FYNNEI. The CDR3 has 14 residues. This CDR3 is CASRRDTAYNEQFF. The CDR3 DNA reads TGTGCCAGCAGGCGGGACACCGCCTACAATGAGCAGTTCTTC.

The chain is built from TRBV5-5 and TRBJ2-7; unclear D gene. CDR1 and CDR2 from the germline V gene are SGHKS and YYEKEE (reference sequence). Trimming left V 0 bases short and J 3 bases short, with 7 bases between. There are 13 residues in the CDR3. The CDR3 spells CASSLEPYYEQYF. In DNA, the CDR3 is TGTGCCAGCAGCTTGGAACCCTACTACGAGCAGTACTTC.

This rearrangement joins TRBV6-1 to TRBJ1-1; D is perhaps TRBD1 (5 bases). The CDR3 has 14 amino acids. Germline V gives CDR1 MNHNS, CDR2 SASEGT. V lost 6 bases and J 1 base, leaving 12 bases between the germline ends. This CDR3 is CASREGLWNTEAFF. Here the CDR3 DNA reads TGTGCCAGCAGGGAGGGACTATGGAACACTGAAGCTTTCTTT.

This sequence joins TRBV21-1 and TRBJ1-1; the table's D gene call, TRBD1, was not cross checked with the DNA. TRBV21-1 is flagged as a pseudogene. This CDR3 contains 14 residues. CDR3 bases: TGTGCCAGCAGCCCCCGGGACAAGTTCACTGAAGCTTTCTTT. This gives the protein CASSPRDKFTEAFF.

V gene TRBV29-1 combines with J gene TRBJ2-6; no reliable D call. V lost 4 bases, J lost 0 bases, and 10 bases lay in between. The germline CDR1 and CDR2 sequences are SQVTM and ANQGSEA. The CDR3 is 15 residues long. The CDR3 loop is CSVAPPGSGANVLTF. The CDR3 DNA is TGCAGCGTTGCCCCCCCCGGCTCTGGGGCCAACGTCCTGACTTTC.

This clone was observed a few times. The chain has TRBV4-1 and TRBJ2-7; no firm D call. This CDR3 comprises 13 residues. Trimming left V 1 base short and J 3 bases short, with 7 bases between. CDR1 is MGHRA and CDR2 is YSYEKL in the germline V gene. The CDR3 loop reads CASSQGRNYEQYF. CDR3 bases: TGCGCCAGCAGCCAAGGGCGGAACTACGAGCAGTACTTC.

V usage is TRBV5-4 and J usage is TRBJ1-2; D uncertain. Deletions cut 1 base from V and 5 bases from J, with 12 bases between. This CDR3 region has 14 residues. Germline V gene lookup returns CDR1 SGHNT and CDR2 YYREEE (reference sequence). The DNA for the CDR3 is TGTGCCAGCAGCTTGAAGCAACAGACTTATGGCTACACCTTC. Translated, it gives CASSLKQQTYGYTF. The whole variable domain, remainder taken from reference TRBV5-4 and TRBJ1-2, is ETGVTQSPTHLIKTRGQQVTLRCSSQSGHNTVSWYQQALGQGPQFIFQYYREEENGRGNFPPRFSGLQFPNYSSELNVNALELDDSALYLCASSLKQQTYGYTFGSGTRLTVV.

The rearrangement links TRBV9 to TRBJ1-3; 8 bases line up with TRBD1. The germline CDR1 and CDR2 sequences are SGDLS and YYNGEE. J lost 0 bases, V lost 0 bases, and 11 bases had no gene match. The CDR3 contains 19 residues. The CDR3 spells CASSVGLGGTGLSGNTIYF. CDR3 DNA: TGTGCCAGCAGCGTAGGGTTAGGTGGGACAGGCCTCTCTGGAAACACCATATATTTT.

The chain links TRBV12-5 to TRBJ2-5, with 13 bases lining up with TRBD2. The V segment lost 2 bases and the J segment 3 bases; nucleotides outside the gene matches: 12. Germline loops: CDR1 LGHNT, CDR2 FRNRAP. The CDR3 runs to 19 residues. The CDR3 sequence is CASGLLPDGTSGVKETQYF. The CDR3 DNA reads as TGTGCTAGTGGTTTGCTACCCGACGGGACTAGCGGGGTTAAAGAGACCCAGTACTTC.

The chain links TRBV13 to TRBJ2-3, with D possibly being TRBD2 (5 bases). The germline V gene encodes CDR1 PRHDT and CDR2 FYEKMQ (reference sequence). V was shortened by 4 bases and J by 4 bases, with 24 bases between the two germline ends. The length of the CDR3 is 18 residues. The CDR3 DNA sequence: TGTGCCAGCAGCTATGGCCGGCGACTATCGTTTGTCCCAGATACGCAGTATTTT. It codes for CASSYGRRLSFVPDTQYF.

This rearrangement joins TRBV5-6 to TRBJ2-6; D remains ambiguous. V was pared by 5 bases and J by 1 base, with 13 bases between. Germline CDR1 and CDR2: SGHDT and YYEEEE. This CDR3 has 16 amino acids. CDR3 nucleotide sequence: TGTGCCAGCAGTCCCTCCTGGTGGTCTGGGGCCAACGTCCTGACTTTC. It yields the protein CASSPSWWSGANVLTF.